This T cell receptor beta chain stems from a study of blood T cell repertoires in COVID-19. In the study overall: Both acute and convalescent COVID-19 samples were obtained from the United States, Italy and Spain. The analysed material was cDNA or gDNA that came from T cells, B-cell-depleted T cells, or PBMCs.

V lost 0 bases and J lost 5, with 14 bases in between. Germline CDR1 is SGHNT and CDR2 is YYREEE (reference sequence). This CDR3 contains 15 residues. The data were produced by immunoSEQ multiplex PCR, yet TCRdb's version contains in-frame clones alone and is incomplete. The sample records 250,000 to 300,000 clones, over 80% being singletons. The sample consisted of peripheral blood. The receptor comes from a woman between 40 and 50 years old who had recovered from COVID-19. The V gene is TRBV5-4, the J gene TRBJ1-1, with TRBD1 as a possible D gene (6 bases). The CDR3 DNA is TGTGCCAGCAGCTTGGCAGGGGCAAGAGGGACTGAAGCTTTCTTT. It codes for CASSLAGARGTEAFF.